One sample yielded the 7 T cell receptor beta chains listed below, sequenced in a study of OX40 agonist ivuxolimab in advanced cancers. Generated by immunoSEQ multiplex PCR, the TCRdb table keeps only in-frame clones and is missing some. This sample carries 25,000 to 35,000 clones, about 83% of them seen once, and the ten largest clones take 25%. Specimen: CD4+ or CD8+ T cells sorted from blood, collected in a trial of the OX40 agonist ivuxolimab. These receptors all stem from an adult with an advanced solid tumor such as melanoma, head and neck, liver or kidney cancer.

The chain is built from TRBV7-2 and TRBJ2-2; TRBD1 is a possible D gene (6 bases). V was clipped by 3 bases and J by 7 bases, with 18 bases between them. The CDR3 extends over 16 amino acids. Germline CDR1 SGHTA, CDR2 FQGNSA. As DNA, the CDR3 is TGTGCCAGCAGCTTGGGGGCTGCAGGGTTTGGCGGGGAGCTGTTTTTT. Protein: CASSLGAAGFGGELFF. The whole variable domain, filled in from reference TRBV7-2 and TRBJ2-2, reads GAGVSQSPSNKVTEKGKDVELRCDPISGHTALYWYRQSLGQGLEFLIYFQGNSAPDKSGLPSDRFSAERTGGSVSTLTIQRTQQEDSAVYLCASSLGAAGFGGELFFGEGSRLTVL.

This clone was seen a few times. The V and J genes are TRBV30 and TRBJ1-1; TRBD1 matches at 7 bases. This CDR3 has 13 amino acids. After removal of 0 bases from V and 3 bases from J, the junction contained 1 base not matched to a gene. CDR1 is GTSNPN and CDR2 is SVGIG in the germline V gene (reference sequence). The CDR3: CAWSVQGHTEAFF. The CDR3 DNA reads TGTGCCTGGAGTGTACAGGGGCACACTGAAGCTTTCTTT.

The chain carries TRBV30 and TRBJ2-6; D remains unclear. The germline V and J ends were trimmed by 1 base and 2 bases, with 15 bases remaining between them. The CDR3 consists of 17 residues. Germline CDR1 is GTSNPN and CDR2 is SVGIG (reference sequence). CDR3 in amino acids: CAWSAGPSWAGANVLTF. The CDR3 coding sequence is TGTGCCTGGAGTGCGGGTCCCTCCTGGGCTGGGGCCAACGTCCTGACTTTC.

V gene TRBV5-6 combines with J gene TRBJ2-7, with D perhaps matching TRBD1 or TRBD2 (6 bases each). With 5 bases removed from V and 0 bases from J, the gap between germline ends came to 18 bases. The CDR3 has 16 residues. Looked up from germline, CDR1 is SGHDT and CDR2 is YYEEEE. The CDR3 protein is CASSSFGGPSSYEQYF. Here the CDR3 DNA reads TGTGCCAGCAGTTCTTTTGGGGGGCCGAGCTCCTACGAGCAGTACTTC.

The chain is built from TRBV5-4 and TRBJ2-1; 15 nucleotides align to TRBD2. V trimming: 4 bases; J trimming: 2 bases; junction bases outside the gene matches: 4. Germline CDR1 is SGHNT and CDR2 is YYREEE (reference sequence). The CDR3 has 17 amino acids. The CDR3 is CASSEGLAGGPYNEQFF. CDR3 sequence (DNA): TGTGCCAGCAGCGAAGGACTAGCGGGAGGGCCCTACAATGAGCAGTTCTTC.

This chain uses TRBV11-2 with TRBJ2-5, with 13 bases aligning to TRBD2. The CDR3 sequence is 15 residues long. Trimming took 1 base from V and 4 from J; bases not matched to a gene: 0. Germline lookup yields CDR1 SGHAT and CDR2 FQNNGV. The CDR3 protein is CASSLGTSGRETQYF. The CDR3, as DNA: TGTGCCAGCAGCTTAGGGACTAGCGGGAGAGAGACCCAGTACTTC.

The chain joins TRBV19 to TRBJ2-1; the D gene is possibly TRBD1 (5 bases). The CDR3 loop spans 12 amino acids. Germline V gene sequence: CDR1 LNHDA, CDR2 SQIVND (reference sequence). Trimming took 6 bases from V and 6 from J, leaving 9 bases between them. The CDR3 DNA follows: TGTGCCAGTAGCCAGGGTCTCAATGAGCAGTTCTTC. The encoded protein is CASSQGLNEQFF.